This T cell receptor beta chain was identified during a study of Ad26.COV2.S vaccination and SARS-CoV-2 variants. Notes on the study in general: Vaccine and placebo recipients had similar non-spike TCR breadth. Following vaccination, spike-specific CD8+ and CD4+ T cell responses reportedly exhibited substantial breadth.

There are 13 residues in the CDR3. The germline V gene has CDR1 SGHAT and CDR2 FQNNGV. The trim removed 6 bases at V and 6 bases at J, leaving 6 bases unmatched. Stated treatment: some 20 received Ad26.COV2.S at low or high dose, single or two shots; 5 received placebo; per-sample allocation not given. Following the first vaccine or placebo injection, samples were taken on day 63. As concerns this clone: The target antigen is unknown.

Here immunoSEQ multiplex PCR was the method, and the copy in TCRdb shows in-frame clones only, minus some. The sample contains roughly 460,000 clones, 80% to 90% of which appear only once. V is TRBV11-2 and J is TRBJ1-2; 8 nucleotides agree with TRBD1. The specimen was peripheral blood, collected in a trial of Ad26.COV2.S vaccine versus placebo. This receptor was identified in a person between 18 and 59 years old who received the Ad26.COV2.S COVID-19 vaccine or a placebo. The CDR3 is CASRDRVYDGYTF. The CDR3 DNA reads TGTGCCAGCAGGGACAGGGTATATGATGGCTACACCTTC. The complete variable domain, with remaining parts taken from reference TRBV11-2 and TRBJ1-2, reads EAGVAQSPRYKIIEKRQSVAFWCNPISGHATLYWYQQILGQGPKLLIQFQNNGVVDDSQLPKDRFSAERLKGVDSTLKIQPAKLEDSAVYLCASRDRVYDGYTFGSGTRLTVV.